Here is one TCR beta chain with its context. Its antigen is unknown. The study ran its PCR with 60 Vbeta and 13 Jbeta primers. Measured with immunoSEQ multiplex PCR; TCRdb has only the in-frame clones, and not every one. The sample lists 100,000 to 150,000 clones; 83% were seen once. These data are taken from a study of cytomegalovirus exposure and HLA in healthy donors. Study-wide results and caveats: With further analysis later on, most CMV-associated TCR beta chains appeared HLA-restricted.

V shed 7 bases and J 6 bases; nucleotides not matched to a gene: 5. Germline V lookup: CDR1 LNHDA, CDR2 SQIVND (reference sequence). The CDR3 length is 13 residues. The source of this sequence is a man in his late teens or twenties in good health and CMV-seropositive. The chain is built from TRBV19 and TRBJ1-4, with TRBD1 matching over 7 bases. The sequenced material came from PBMCs. The CDR3 protein is CASKTGADEKLFF. The CDR3 DNA follows: TGTGCCAGTAAAACAGGGGCGGATGAAAAACTGTTTTTT.